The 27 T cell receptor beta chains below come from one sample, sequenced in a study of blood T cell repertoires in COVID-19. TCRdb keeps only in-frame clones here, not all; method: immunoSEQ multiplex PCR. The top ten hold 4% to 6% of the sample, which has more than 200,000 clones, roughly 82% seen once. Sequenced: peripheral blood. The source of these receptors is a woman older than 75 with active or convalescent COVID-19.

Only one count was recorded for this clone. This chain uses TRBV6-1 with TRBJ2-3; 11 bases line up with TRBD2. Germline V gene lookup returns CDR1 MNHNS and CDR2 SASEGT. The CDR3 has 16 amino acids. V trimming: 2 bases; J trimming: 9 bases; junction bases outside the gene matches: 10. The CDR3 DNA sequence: TGTGCCAGCAGTGAATTCCTAGCGGGGGGCAAACCGACGCAGTATTTT. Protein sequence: CASSEFLAGGKPTQYF.

DNA for the CDR3: TGCGCCAGCAGCTTGGCGGGGAGCAACCCCTACAATGAGCAGTTCTTC. This sequence encodes CASSLAGSNPYNEQFF. The J gene is TRBJ2-1, the V gene TRBV5-1; the D gene is possibly TRBD2 (5 bases). Germline CDR1 and CDR2: SGHRS and YFSETQ. Trimming took 0 bases from V and 2 from J, leaving 12 bases between them. This CDR3 is 16 amino acids long. Complete variable domain (other parts from reference TRBV5-1 and TRBJ2-1): KAGVTQTPRYLIKTRGQQVTLSCSPISGHRSVSWYQQTPGQGLQFLFEYFSETQRNKGNFPGRFSGRQFSNSRSEMNVSTLELGDSALYLCASSLAGSNPYNEQFFGPGTRLTVL.

CDR3 sequence (DNA): TGTGCCAGCAGTGAACTGACAGTCGGGTATGGCTACACCTTC. Translating gives CASSELTVGYGYTF. V is TRBV6-1 and J is TRBJ1-2, with a possible D match to TRBD1 (5 bases). Trimming removed 2 bases from V and 5 bases from J, with 12 bases in between. This CDR3 has 14 amino acids. CDR1 and CDR2 from the germline V gene are MNHNS and SASEGT.

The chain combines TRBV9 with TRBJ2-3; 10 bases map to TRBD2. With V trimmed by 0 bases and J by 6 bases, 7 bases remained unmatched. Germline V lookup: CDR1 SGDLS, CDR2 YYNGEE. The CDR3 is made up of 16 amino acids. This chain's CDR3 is CASSVEPSGRVDTQYF. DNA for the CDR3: TGTGCCAGCAGCGTAGAACCTAGCGGGAGAGTCGATACGCAGTATTTT.

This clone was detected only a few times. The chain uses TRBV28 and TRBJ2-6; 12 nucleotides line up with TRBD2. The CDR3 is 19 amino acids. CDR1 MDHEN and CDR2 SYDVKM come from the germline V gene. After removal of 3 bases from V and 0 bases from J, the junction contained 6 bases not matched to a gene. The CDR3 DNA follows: TGTGCCAGCAGTTTTCCACTAGCGGGGGGATACTCTGGGGCCAACGTCCTGACTTTC. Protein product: CASSFPLAGGYSGANVLTF. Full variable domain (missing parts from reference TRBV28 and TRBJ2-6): DVKVTQSSRYLVKRTGEKVFLECVQDMDHENMFWYRQDPGLGLRLIYFSYDVKMKEKGDIPEGYSVSREKKERFSLILESASTNQTSMYLCASSFPLAGGYSGANVLTFGAGSRLTVL.

The CDR3 DNA is TGTGCCAGCGGGAAAGGGAGATCTAACTATGGCTACACCTTC. This translates into CASGKGRSNYGYTF. The chain links TRBV28 to TRBJ1-2; D is ambiguous. CDR1 MDHEN and CDR2 SYDVKM come from the germline V gene. Deletions cut 8 bases from V and 0 bases from J, with 13 bases between. This CDR3 has 14 amino acids.

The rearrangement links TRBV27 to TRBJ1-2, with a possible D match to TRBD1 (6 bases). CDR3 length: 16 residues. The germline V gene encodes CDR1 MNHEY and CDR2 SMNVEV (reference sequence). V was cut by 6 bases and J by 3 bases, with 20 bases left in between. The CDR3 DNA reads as TGTGCCAGCAGCCCGACCCCGGGGCGGACAGACTATGGCTACACCTTC. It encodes CASSPTPGRTDYGYTF.

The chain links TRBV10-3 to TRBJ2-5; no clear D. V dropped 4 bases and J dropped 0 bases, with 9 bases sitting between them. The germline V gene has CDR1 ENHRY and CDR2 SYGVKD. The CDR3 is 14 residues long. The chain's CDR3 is CAISATEYQETQYF. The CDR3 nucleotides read TGTGCCATCAGTGCAACGGAGTACCAAGAGACCCAGTACTTC.

The CDR3 here is CASSEAGRTGRPQHF. In DNA form, the CDR3 reads TGTGCCAGCAGTGAAGCTGGTAGGACAGGAAGGCCCCAGCATTTT. This sequence joins TRBV2 and TRBJ1-5, with 7 nucleotides matching TRBD1. The CDR3 consists of 15 residues. The germline V gene encodes CDR1 SNHLY and CDR2 FYNNEI. J lost 9 bases, V lost 0 bases, and 8 bases had no gene match.

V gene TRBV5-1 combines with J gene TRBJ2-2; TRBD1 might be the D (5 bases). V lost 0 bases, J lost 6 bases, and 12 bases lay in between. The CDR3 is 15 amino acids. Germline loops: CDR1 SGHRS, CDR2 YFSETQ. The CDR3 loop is CASSLVARAAGELFF. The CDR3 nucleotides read TGCGCCAGCAGCTTGGTAGCCAGGGCAGCCGGGGAGCTGTTTTTT. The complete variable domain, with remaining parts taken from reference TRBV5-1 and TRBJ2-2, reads KAGVTQTPRYLIKTRGQQVTLSCSPISGHRSVSWYQQTPGQGLQFLFEYFSETQRNKGNFPGRFSGRQFSNSRSEMNVSTLELGDSALYLCASSLVARAAGELFFGEGSRLTVL.

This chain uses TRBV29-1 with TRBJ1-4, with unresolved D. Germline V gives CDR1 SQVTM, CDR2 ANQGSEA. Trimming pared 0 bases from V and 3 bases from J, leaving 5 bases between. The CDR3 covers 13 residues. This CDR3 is CSVEEGANEKLFF. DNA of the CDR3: TGCAGCGTTGAAGAAGGAGCTAATGAAAAACTGTTTTTT.

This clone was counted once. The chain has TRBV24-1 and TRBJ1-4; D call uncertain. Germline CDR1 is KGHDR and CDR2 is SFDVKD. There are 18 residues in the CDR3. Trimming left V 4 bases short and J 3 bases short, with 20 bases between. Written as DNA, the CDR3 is TGTGCCACCAGTGACCAAAATACGTTAGTGCCCTCTAATGAAAAACTGTTTTTT. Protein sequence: CATSDQNTLVPSNEKLFF.

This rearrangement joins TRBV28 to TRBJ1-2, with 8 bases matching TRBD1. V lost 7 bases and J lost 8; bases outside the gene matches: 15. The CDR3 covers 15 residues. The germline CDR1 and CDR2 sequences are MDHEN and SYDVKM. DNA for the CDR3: TGTGCCAGCACCCCCTCAGGCAGGGGGCTGATCGGCTACACCTTC. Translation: CASTPSGRGLIGYTF.

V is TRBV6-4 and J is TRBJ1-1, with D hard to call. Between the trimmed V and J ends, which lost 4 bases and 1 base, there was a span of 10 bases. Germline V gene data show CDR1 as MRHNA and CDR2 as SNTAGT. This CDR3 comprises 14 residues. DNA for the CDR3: TGTGCCAGCAGTGCCTCCCCAGGGAACACTGAAGCTTTCTTT. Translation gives CASSASPGNTEAFF.

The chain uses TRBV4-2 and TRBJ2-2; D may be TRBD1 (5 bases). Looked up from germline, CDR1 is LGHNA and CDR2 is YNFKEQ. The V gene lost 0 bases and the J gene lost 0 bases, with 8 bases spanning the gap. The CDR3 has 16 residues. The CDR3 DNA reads TGTGCCAGCAGCCAAGAGGCAGGGTCGAACACCGGGGAGCTGTTTTTT. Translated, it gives CASSQEAGSNTGELFF.

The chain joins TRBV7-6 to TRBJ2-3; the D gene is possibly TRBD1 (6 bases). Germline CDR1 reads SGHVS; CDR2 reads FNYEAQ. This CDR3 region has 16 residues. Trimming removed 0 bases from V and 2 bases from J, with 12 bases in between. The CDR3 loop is CASSLARQANTDTQYF. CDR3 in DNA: TGTGCCAGCAGCTTAGCGAGACAGGCTAACACAGATACGCAGTATTTT.

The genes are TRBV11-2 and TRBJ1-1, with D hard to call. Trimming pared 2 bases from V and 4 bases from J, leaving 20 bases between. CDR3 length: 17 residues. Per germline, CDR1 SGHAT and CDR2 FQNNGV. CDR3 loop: CASSLIPPANPLTEAFF. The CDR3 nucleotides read TGTGCCAGCAGCTTAATTCCCCCAGCGAACCCCCTCACTGAAGCTTTCTTT.

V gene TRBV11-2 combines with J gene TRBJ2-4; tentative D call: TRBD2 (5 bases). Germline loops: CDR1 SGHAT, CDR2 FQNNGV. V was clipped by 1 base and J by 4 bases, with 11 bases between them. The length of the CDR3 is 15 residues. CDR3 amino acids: CASSLVRGAKNIQYF. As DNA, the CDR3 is TGTGCCAGCAGCTTAGTTCGGGGTGCGAAAAACATTCAGTACTTC.

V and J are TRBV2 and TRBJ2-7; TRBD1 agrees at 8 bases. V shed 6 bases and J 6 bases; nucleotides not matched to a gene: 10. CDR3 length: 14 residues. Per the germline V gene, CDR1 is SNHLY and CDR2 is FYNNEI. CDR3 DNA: TGTGCCAGCAGCGAGACAGGGGCCCTTTCCGAGCAGTACTTC. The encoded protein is CASSETGALSEQYF.

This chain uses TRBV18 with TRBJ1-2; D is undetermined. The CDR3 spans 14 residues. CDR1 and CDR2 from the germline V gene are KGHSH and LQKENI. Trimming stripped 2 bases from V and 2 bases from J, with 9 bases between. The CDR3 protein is CASSPSGANYGYTF. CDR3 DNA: TGTGCCAGCTCACCATCGGGAGCGAACTATGGCTACACCTTC.

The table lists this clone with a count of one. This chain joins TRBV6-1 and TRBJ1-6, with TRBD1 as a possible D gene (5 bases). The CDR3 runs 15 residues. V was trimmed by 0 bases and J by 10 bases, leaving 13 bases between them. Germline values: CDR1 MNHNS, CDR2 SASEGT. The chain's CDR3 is CASSEAMVGASPLHF. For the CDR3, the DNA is TGTGCCAGCAGTGAAGCAATGGTAGGGGCATCACCCCTCCACTTT.

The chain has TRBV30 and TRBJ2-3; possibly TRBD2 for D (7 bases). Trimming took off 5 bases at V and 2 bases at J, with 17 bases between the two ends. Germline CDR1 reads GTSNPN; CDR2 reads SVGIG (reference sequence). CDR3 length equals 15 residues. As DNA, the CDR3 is TGTGCCTGGGACAGACGGGGGGCGTACACAGATACGCAGTATTTT. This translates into CAWDRRGAYTDTQYF.

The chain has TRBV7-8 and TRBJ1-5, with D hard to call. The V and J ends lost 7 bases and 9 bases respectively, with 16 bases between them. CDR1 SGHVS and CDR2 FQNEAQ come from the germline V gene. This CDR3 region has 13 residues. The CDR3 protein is CASTGAVGRPQHF. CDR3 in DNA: TGTGCCAGCACCGGAGCGGTCGGGAGGCCCCAGCATTTT.

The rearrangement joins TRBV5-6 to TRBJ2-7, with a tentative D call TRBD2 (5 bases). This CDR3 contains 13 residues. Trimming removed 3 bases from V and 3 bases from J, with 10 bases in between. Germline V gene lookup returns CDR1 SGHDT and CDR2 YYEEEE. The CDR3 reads CASSWYGDYEQYF. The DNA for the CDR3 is TGTGCCAGCAGCTGGTACGGGGACTACGAGCAGTACTTC.

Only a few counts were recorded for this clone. CDR3 coding DNA: TGTGCCAGCAGGACAGGGGACTCTGGAAACACCATATATTTT. This gives the protein CASRTGDSGNTIYF. V gene TRBV6-5 combines with J gene TRBJ1-3, with TRBD1 matching 8 bases. V gave up 6 bases and J gave up 0 bases; unmatched junction bases: 1. The CDR3 is 14 residues long. Looked up from germline, CDR1 is MNHEY and CDR2 is SVGAGI.

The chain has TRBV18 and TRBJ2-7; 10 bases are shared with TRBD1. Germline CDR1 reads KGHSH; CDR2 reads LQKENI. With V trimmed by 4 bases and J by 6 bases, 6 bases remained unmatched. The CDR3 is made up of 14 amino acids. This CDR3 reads CASSRDRGWGEQYF. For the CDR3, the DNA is TGTGCCAGCTCACGGGACAGGGGCTGGGGCGAGCAGTACTTC.

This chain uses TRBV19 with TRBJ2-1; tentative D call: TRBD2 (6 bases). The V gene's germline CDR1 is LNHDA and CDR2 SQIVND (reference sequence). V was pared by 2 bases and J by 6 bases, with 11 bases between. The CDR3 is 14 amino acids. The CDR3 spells CASSISGGSNEQFF. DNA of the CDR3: TGTGCCAGTAGTATATCCGGAGGGTCCAATGAGCAGTTCTTC. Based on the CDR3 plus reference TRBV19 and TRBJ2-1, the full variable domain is DGGITQSPKYLFRKEGQNVTLSCEQNLNHDAMYWYRQDPGQGLRLIYYSQIVNDFQKGDIAEGYSVSREKKESFPLTVTSAQKNPTAFYLCASSISGGSNEQFFGPGTRLTVL.